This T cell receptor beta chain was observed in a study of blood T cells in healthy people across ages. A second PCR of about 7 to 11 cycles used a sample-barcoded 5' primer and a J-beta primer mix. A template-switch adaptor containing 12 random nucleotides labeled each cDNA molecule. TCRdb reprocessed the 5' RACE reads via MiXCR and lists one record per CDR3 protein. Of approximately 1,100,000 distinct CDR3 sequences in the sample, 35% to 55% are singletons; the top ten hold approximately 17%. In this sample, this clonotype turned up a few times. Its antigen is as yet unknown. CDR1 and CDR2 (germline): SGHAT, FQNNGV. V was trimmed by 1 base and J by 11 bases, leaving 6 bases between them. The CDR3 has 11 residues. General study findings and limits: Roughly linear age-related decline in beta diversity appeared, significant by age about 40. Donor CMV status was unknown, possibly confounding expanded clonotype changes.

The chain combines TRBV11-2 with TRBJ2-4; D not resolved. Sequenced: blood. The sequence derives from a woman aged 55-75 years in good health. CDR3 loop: CASSLGTLQYF. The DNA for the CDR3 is TGTGCCAGCAGCTTAGGGACGCTTCAGTACTTC. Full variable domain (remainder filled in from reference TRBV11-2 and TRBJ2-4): EAGVAQSPRYKIIEKRQSVAFWCNPISGHATLYWYQQILGQGPKLLIQFQNNGVVDDSQLPKDRFSAERLKGVDSTLKIQPAKLEDSAVYLCASSLGTLQYFGAGTRLSVL.